This TCR beta chain is drawn from a study of response to subunit inactivated influenza vaccine. The CDR3 length is 12 residues. Trimming left V 5 bases short and J 0 bases short, with 5 bases between. Germline V gives CDR1 SGHRS, CDR2 YFSETQ. TCRdb reanalysed the RT-PCR reads using MiXCR and keeps one entry per CDR3 protein. The sample has more than 550,000 distinct CDR3 sequences, roughly 10% seen once; the top ten hold approximately 9.9%. These records were also assigned to another study, of T cells expressing NK-cell markers. Per that study: Libraries used 5'RACE template switching adding universal primer site and UMIs. Most of the eight sequenced donors were HCMV-seropositive; one was seronegative.

The rearrangement joins TRBV5-1 to TRBJ2-5; D possibly corresponds to TRBD1 (5 bases). This sequence was found in a man aged 45-65 years who received an inactivated influenza vaccine. The specimen was PBMCs from blood, collected on the day of vaccination. CDR3 region: CASRDNQETQYF. CDR3 nucleotide sequence: TGCGCCAGCAGGGACAACCAAGAGACCCAGTACTTC. Based on the CDR3 plus reference TRBV5-1 and TRBJ2-5, the full variable domain is KAGVTQTPRYLIKTRGQQVTLSCSPISGHRSVSWYQQTPGQGLQFLFEYFSETQRNKGNFPGRFSGRQFSNSRSEMNVSTLELGDSALYLCASRDNQETQYFGPGTRLLVL.